The next 27 T cell receptor beta chains were all read from a single sample in a study of CD8+ T cells in alopecia areata. Sequencing used cDNA as its template, made by extracting RNA and reverse transcribing it. Method: immunoSEQ multiplex PCR; TCRdb's copy keeps in-frame clones and lacks some. The table has under 40,000 clones, 45% to 60% seen once. Sequencing used NKG2D-high CD8+ T cells sorted from blood. These receptors were taken from a human donor with alopecia areata.

This clone occurred once. This chain connects TRBV4-3 to TRBJ2-7; weak D call: TRBD2 (6 bases). Deletions cut 1 base from V and 3 bases from J, with 13 bases between. Germline V gives CDR1 LGHNA, CDR2 YSLEER. This CDR3 spans 15 amino acids. CDR3 sequence reads: CASSQGSRTIYEQYF. The CDR3 nucleotides are TGCGCCAGCAGCCAAGGCTCACGGACTATCTACGAGCAGTACTTC.

Judged by abundance, this clone is medium-sized. The chain carries TRBV13 and TRBJ2-1, with D tentatively TRBD1 (5 bases). Germline assignment: CDR1 PRHDT and CDR2 FYEKMQ (reference sequence). The CDR3 runs to 15 residues. The V gene lost 5 bases and the J gene lost 4 bases, with 15 bases spanning the gap. The CDR3 coding sequence is TGTGCCAGCAGCGCAGACAGTTTCCGATACAATGAGCAGTTCTTC. Its protein product is CASSADSFRYNEQFF.

This rearrangement joins TRBV14 to TRBJ1-2, with TRBD1 as a possible D gene (5 bases). V was cut by 0 bases and J by 7 bases, with 15 bases left in between. The CDR3 covers 15 residues. Germline CDR1 reads SGHDN; CDR2 reads FVKESK. This CDR3 reads CASSQDWGEGVGYTF. CDR3 in DNA: TGTGCCAGCAGCCAAGATTGGGGAGAAGGGGTTGGCTACACCTTC. The whole variable domain, filled in from reference TRBV14 and TRBJ1-2, reads EAGVTQFPSHSVIEKGQTVTLRCDPISGHDNLYWYRRVMGKEIKFLLHFVKESKQDESGMPNNRFLAERTGGTYSTLKVQPAELEDSGVYFCASSQDWGEGVGYTFGSGTRLTVV.

The V gene is TRBV7-9, the J gene TRBJ2-4; 8 bases agree with TRBD1. From germline, CDR1 is SEHNR and CDR2 FQNEAQ (reference sequence). Trimming removed 5 bases from V and 4 bases from J; junction bases left unmatched: 7. The CDR3 runs to 15 residues. DNA of the CDR3: TGTGCCAGCAGCCCGGACAGGGAAGTAAAAAACATTCAGTACTTC. Its protein product is CASSPDREVKNIQYF. The full variable domain, with the rest looked up from reference TRBV7-9 and TRBJ2-4, is DTGVSQNPRHKITKRGQNVTFRCDPISEHNRLYWYRQTLGQGPEFLTYFQNEAQLEKSRLLSDRFSAERPKGSFSTLEIQRTEQGDSAMYLCASSPDREVKNIQYFGAGTRLSVL.

CDR3 residues: CASSNRERNQPQHF. CDR3 sequence (DNA): TGTGCCAGCAGCAACAGGGAACGGAATCAGCCCCAGCATTTT. The V and J genes are TRBV6-4 and TRBJ1-5, with D maybe TRBD1 (6 bases). This CDR3 spans 14 amino acids. V was trimmed by 6 bases and J by 4 bases, leaving 13 bases between them. Germline V gives CDR1 MRHNA, CDR2 SNTAGT.

As to this clone: The germline gene is not matched at one end of the junction; a read error may be the cause. The chain combines TRBV27 with TRBJ2-7; D is unclear. This CDR3 contains 15 residues. Germline V gene lookup returns CDR1 MNHEY and CDR2 SMNVEV (reference sequence). Here the CDR3 reads CASSLSFRANNEQIF. The DNA for the CDR3 is TGTGCCAGCAGTTTAAGTTTTCGAGCAAACAATGAGCAGATCTTC.

This clone has more than one count but fewer than ten. The CDR3 is CASSFRPIGETQYF. The CDR3 DNA follows: TGTGCCAGCAGTTTTCGGCCAATCGGCGAGACCCAGTACTTC. The chain joins TRBV27 to TRBJ2-5; D call uncertain. CDR3 size: 14 residues. Deletions cut 3 bases from V and 5 bases from J, with 13 bases between. Germline CDR1 reads MNHEY; CDR2 reads SMNVEV (reference sequence).

The V gene is TRBV5-4, the J gene TRBJ2-1; unclear D gene. This CDR3 contains 12 residues. The V and J ends lost 2 bases and 6 bases respectively, with 6 bases between them. Germline lookup yields CDR1 SGHNT and CDR2 YYREEE (reference sequence). This CDR3 reads CASSFLSNEQFF. In nucleotides, the CDR3 is TGTGCCAGCAGCTTTTTGAGCAATGAGCAGTTCTTC. Full variable domain (outside the CDR3, taken from reference TRBV5-4 and TRBJ2-1): ETGVTQSPTHLIKTRGQQVTLRCSSQSGHNTVSWYQQALGQGPQFIFQYYREEENGRGNFPPRFSGLQFPNYSSELNVNALELDDSALYLCASSFLSNEQFFGPGTRLTVL.

V usage is TRBV5-6 and J usage is TRBJ2-1; D might be TRBD2 (7 bases). The CDR3 is 15 amino acids. V was shortened by 5 bases and J by 7 bases, with 19 bases between the two germline ends. From germline, CDR1 is SGHDT and CDR2 YYEEEE. CDR3 bases: TGTGCCAGCAGTCTACAGGGAGGGGTGCATAATGAGCAGTTCTTC. Translation: CASSLQGGVHNEQFF.

Written as DNA, the CDR3 is TGTGCCAGCAGCTTAGAGAATACGCAGTATTTT. Amino acids: CASSLENTQYF. The chain joins TRBV11-3 to TRBJ2-3; D is unresolved. Trimming removed 0 bases at V and 7 bases at J, with 2 bases between. CDR1 is SGHNT, CDR2 YENEEA, per germline. The length of the CDR3 is 11 residues.

The V gene is TRBV14, the J gene TRBJ2-7; TRBD1 aligns across 8 bases. The germline CDR1 and CDR2 sequences are SGHDN and FVKESK. J lost 0 bases, V lost 4 bases, and 5 bases had no gene match. The CDR3 has 15 amino acids. DNA for the CDR3: TGTGCCAGCAGCCGACCGGGACAGGACTCCTACGAGCAGTACTTC. It codes for CASSRPGQDSYEQYF.

The sample holds a few counts of this clone. The chain uses TRBV29-1 and TRBJ2-1; TRBD2 might be the D (6 bases). Trimming took off 5 bases at V and 3 bases at J, with 11 bases between the two ends. CDR1 and CDR2 (germline): SQVTM, ANQGSEA. The CDR3 loop spans 13 amino acids. CDR3 sequence (DNA): TGCAGCGTTACGCTAGCGTACTACAATGAGCAGTTCTTC. It codes for CSVTLAYYNEQFF.

V and J are TRBV5-1 and TRBJ2-5; D perhaps matches TRBD1 (6 bases). The germline V gene has CDR1 SGHRS and CDR2 YFSETQ. V shed 0 bases and J shed 3 bases, with 9 bases lying between them. The CDR3 runs to 14 residues. CDR3 region: CASSLEDRKETQYF. For the CDR3, the DNA is TGCGCCAGCAGCTTGGAGGACAGAAAAGAGACCCAGTACTTC. Complete variable domain (other parts from reference TRBV5-1 and TRBJ2-5): KAGVTQTPRYLIKTRGQQVTLSCSPISGHRSVSWYQQTPGQGLQFLFEYFSETQRNKGNFPGRFSGRQFSNSRSEMNVSTLELGDSALYLCASSLEDRKETQYFGPGTRLLVL.

The rearrangement uses TRBV6-5 and TRBJ2-7, with D hard to call. Germline CDR1 and CDR2: MNHEY and SVGAGI. V was cut by 2 bases and J by 3 bases, with 5 bases left in between. The CDR3 sequence is 12 residues long. CDR3 region: CASSYKGYEQYF. CDR3 sequence (DNA): TGTGCCAGCAGTTACAAGGGCTACGAGCAGTACTTC.

J is TRBJ2-7 and V is TRBV7-9; TRBD2 aligns across 7 bases. V shed 5 bases and J 1 base; nucleotides not matched to a gene: 5. Germline values: CDR1 SEHNR, CDR2 FQNEAQ (reference sequence). This CDR3 spans 14 amino acids. This CDR3 reads CASSQSSGSYEQYF. The CDR3 DNA reads TGTGCCAGCAGCCAATCTAGCGGATCCTACGAGCAGTACTTC.

This clone was seen once. The chain uses TRBV9 and TRBJ2-3; 10 nucleotides align to TRBD2. Losses at the gene ends were 3 bases for V and 5 bases for J; bases not matched to a gene: 9. The CDR3 runs to 16 residues. CDR1 is SGDLS and CDR2 is YYNGEE in the germline V gene. The CDR3 loop is CASSDRLAGNIDTQYF. The CDR3, as DNA: TGTGCCAGCAGCGACCGACTAGCGGGTAATATAGATACGCAGTATTTT.

This clone was seen only a few times. CDR3 DNA sequence: TGTGCCACCAGAGGGGACAACTCCTACGAGCAGTACTTC. Translated, it gives CATRGDNSYEQYF. The genes are TRBV15 and TRBJ2-7; TRBD1 is a possible D gene (6 bases). The CDR3 length is 13 residues. CDR1 and CDR2 (germline): LNHNV, YYDKDF (reference sequence). V lost 6 bases to trimming and J lost 0 bases, with 9 bases between them.

This rearrangement joins TRBV4-2 to TRBJ2-3, with 11 bases identical to TRBD2. The CDR3 extends over 18 amino acids. Losses at the gene ends were 0 bases for V and 0 bases for J; bases not matched to a gene: 5. CDR1 and CDR2 from the germline V gene are LGHNA and YNFKEQ. The CDR3 protein is CASSQDSSGRLSTDTQYF. CDR3 sequence (DNA): TGTGCCAGCAGCCAAGATTCTAGCGGGAGGCTTAGCACAGATACGCAGTATTTT.

The chain joins TRBV7-9 to TRBJ2-7; D is ambiguous. The V gene lost 4 bases and the J gene lost 3 bases, with 4 bases spanning the gap. This CDR3 comprises 11 residues. The germline gives CDR1 SEHNR, CDR2 FQNEAQ (reference sequence). The CDR3 DNA is TGTGCCAGCAGCTATTACTACGAGCAGTACTTC. Translated, it gives CASSYYYEQYF. Full variable domain (outside the CDR3, taken from reference TRBV7-9 and TRBJ2-7): DTGVSQNPRHKITKRGQNVTFRCDPISEHNRLYWYRQTLGQGPEFLTYFQNEAQLEKSRLLSDRFSAERPKGSFSTLEIQRTEQGDSAMYLCASSYYYEQYFGPGTRLTVT.

This chain joins TRBV14 and TRBJ1-1; D uncertain. CDR3 size: 13 residues. The germline V gene encodes CDR1 SGHDN and CDR2 FVKESK. Deletions cut 3 bases from V and 2 bases from J, with 7 bases between. This CDR3 reads CASSQGSNTEAFF. CDR3 DNA: TGTGCCAGCAGCCAGGGCAGCAACACTGAAGCTTTCTTT. Together with reference TRBV14 and TRBJ1-1, the CDR3 gives the full variable domain: EAGVTQFPSHSVIEKGQTVTLRCDPISGHDNLYWYRRVMGKEIKFLLHFVKESKQDESGMPNNRFLAERTGGTYSTLKVQPAELEDSGVYFCASSQGSNTEAFFGQGTRLTVV.

This rearrangement joins TRBV19 to TRBJ2-1; D not resolved. The CDR3 covers 14 residues. The V and J ends lost 2 bases and 7 bases respectively, with 12 bases between them. In germline, CDR1 is LNHDA, CDR2 SQIVND (reference sequence). CDR3 in amino acids: CASSIQSTGNEQFF. The CDR3 DNA reads TGTGCCAGTAGTATACAATCCACGGGTAATGAGCAGTTCTTC.

This clone occurred a few times. This chain joins TRBV10-3 and TRBJ2-2; 9 bases align to TRBD1. V lost 3 bases to trimming and J lost 4 bases; unmatched junction nucleotides: 3. There are 15 residues in the CDR3. The V gene's germline CDR1 is ENHRY and CDR2 SYGVKD. The DNA of the CDR3 is TGTGCCATCAGTGATGGGACAGGGCTCACCGGGGAGCTGTTTTTT. Residues: CAISDGTGLTGELFF.

This clone was seen more than once but under ten times. The gene calls are TRBV19 and TRBJ2-1; no clear D gene. With 3 bases removed from V and 6 bases from J, the gap between germline ends came to 6 bases. The germline CDR1 and CDR2 sequences are LNHDA and SQIVND (reference sequence). The CDR3 has 12 residues. The CDR3: CASSIVPNEQFF. The CDR3 DNA reads TGTGCCAGTAGTATTGTCCCCAATGAGCAGTTCTTC.

The J gene is TRBJ2-1, the V gene TRBV27; TRBD1 matches at 7 bases. The CDR3 has 14 residues. Per the germline V gene, CDR1 is MNHEY and CDR2 is SMNVEV (reference sequence). Trimming cost V 4 bases and J 6 bases; bases outside gene matches: 6. The CDR3 bases are TGTGCCAGCAGTTGGATAGGGGGCTTCAATGAGCAGTTCTTC. Translation: CASSWIGGFNEQFF.

The chain recombines TRBV4-3 with TRBJ1-6; 10 bases map to TRBD1. Germline V lookup: CDR1 LGHNA, CDR2 YSLEER. The trim removed 0 bases at V and 12 bases at J, leaving 8 bases unmatched. This CDR3 comprises 16 residues. Here the CDR3 DNA reads TGCGCCAGCAGCCAAGAATGGGACAGGGGAATTGGACCCCTCCACTTT. Its translation: CASSQEWDRGIGPLHF.

This clone has only one observation. The chain combines TRBV2 with TRBJ2-1; TRBD2 aligns across 7 bases. The germline V gene encodes CDR1 SNHLY and CDR2 FYNNEI. V dropped 9 bases and J dropped 3; count of bases not matched to a gene: 14. The CDR3 has 16 residues. CDR3 DNA: TGTGCCAGTAAGGAGACCGGGACTAACTACTACAATGAGCAGTTCTTC. This encodes CASKETGTNYYNEQFF.

This clone came up a few times. The chain couples TRBV4-1 to TRBJ2-2, with 9 bases aligning to TRBD1. V shed 4 bases and J 7 bases; nucleotides not matched to a gene: 7. Germline V CDR1 and CDR2: MGHRA, YSYEKL. The CDR3 extends over 15 amino acids. Written as DNA, the CDR3 is TGCGCCAGCAGCCCTGGGACAGGGATTGACGGGGAGCTGTTTTTT. Translation: CASSPGTGIDGELFF.